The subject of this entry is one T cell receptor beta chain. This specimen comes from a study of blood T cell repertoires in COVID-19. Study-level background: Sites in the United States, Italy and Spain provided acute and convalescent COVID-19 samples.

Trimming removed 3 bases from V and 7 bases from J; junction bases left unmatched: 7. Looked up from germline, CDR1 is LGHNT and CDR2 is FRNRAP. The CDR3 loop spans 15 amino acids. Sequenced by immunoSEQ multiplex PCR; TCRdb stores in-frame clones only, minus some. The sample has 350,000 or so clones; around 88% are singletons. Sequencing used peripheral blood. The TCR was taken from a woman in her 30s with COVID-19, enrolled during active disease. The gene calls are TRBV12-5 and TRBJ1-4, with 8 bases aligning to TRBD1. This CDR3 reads CASGFTGQAVEKLFF. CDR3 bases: TGTGCTAGTGGTTTCACGGGACAGGCGGTTGAAAAACTGTTTTTT.